Given below is one T cell receptor beta chain in context. The antigen remains unidentified. This sample was taken from a study of beta chain features in type 1 diabetes. Whole-study context: Healthy donors and patients showed comparable age, gender and cell yields.

Cell sorting via CD45RO/CCR7/CD25/CD127/CD95/CD27 was performed to obtain CD4+ naive, central memory, regulatory and stem cell-like memory cells. The CDR3 covers 13 residues. Per the germline V gene, CDR1 is SNHLY and CDR2 is FYNNEI. V was trimmed by 5 bases and J by 1 base, leaving 8 bases between them. The study reverse transcribed the entire isolated RNA, so it sequenced expressed TCRB transcripts. Clones were read by immunoSEQ multiplex PCR, and TCRdb kept only the in-frame ones, dropping some. The data show some 150,000 clones, about 13% seen once. Study conclusions and caveats: Researchers report that Type 1 diabetes patients had moderately but significantly shorter TCRB CDR3s across all four CD4+ subsets.

The rearrangement uses TRBV2 and TRBJ1-1; possibly TRBD1 for D (5 bases). This receptor was obtained from a man younger than 30 with type 1 diabetes. Sequencing used central memory CD4+ T cells from blood. The CDR3 loop reads CASSFGTNTEAFF. CDR3 coding DNA: TGTGCCAGCAGTTTCGGGACGAACACTGAAGCTTTCTTT.